Below are 10 T cell receptor beta chains sequenced from a single sample in a study of cytomegalovirus exposure and HLA in healthy donors. The PCR employed 60 Vbeta primers together with 13 Jbeta primers. TCRdb's table, derived via immunoSEQ multiplex PCR, lists solely in-frame clones and lacks some. The sample lists approximately 54,000 clones, more than 65% occurring once. The source material was PBMCs. These receptors came from a woman aged 18-29 years in good health and CMV-seronegative.

J is TRBJ1-2 and V is TRBV19; D unresolved. Germline CDR1 LNHDA, CDR2 SQIVND (reference sequence). V was trimmed by 9 bases and J by 3 bases, leaving 11 bases between them. There are 12 residues in the CDR3. The CDR3 spells CASRVSDYGYTF. CDR3 DNA: TGTGCCAGCCGAGTTTCGGACTATGGCTACACCTTC.

This clone was found a few times. This rearrangement joins TRBV10-2 to TRBJ2-3; D may be TRBD2 (5 bases). Trimming pared 6 bases from V and 3 bases from J, leaving 7 bases between. CDR3 length: 12 residues. Per germline, CDR1 WSHSY and CDR2 SAAADI. CDR3 in amino acids: CASRDFTDTQYF. CDR3 sequence (DNA): TGCGCCAGCAGGGACTTTACAGATACGCAGTATTTT.

This clone was recorded once. This sequence joins TRBV28 and TRBJ1-3, with D hard to call. Trimming cost V 2 bases and J 0 bases, with 8 bases left between them. The CDR3 extends over 15 amino acids. Germline V gene sequence: CDR1 MDHEN, CDR2 SYDVKM. The CDR3 sequence is CASSLNGGSGNTIYF. The DNA for the CDR3 is TGTGCCAGCAGTTTAAATGGCGGCTCTGGAAACACCATATATTTT. Filled out from reference TRBV28 and TRBJ1-3, the complete variable domain reads DVKVTQSSRYLVKRTGEKVFLECVQDMDHENMFWYRQDPGLGLRLIYFSYDVKMKEKGDIPEGYSVSREKKERFSLILESASTNQTSMYLCASSLNGGSGNTIYFGEGSWLTVV.

This sequence joins TRBV11-2 and TRBJ2-5; D perhaps matches TRBD1 (5 bases). Germline-derived CDR1 and CDR2 are SGHAT and FQNNGV. The germline V and J ends were trimmed by 3 bases and 0 bases, with 11 bases remaining between them. The CDR3 is 15 residues long. CDR3 sequence (DNA): TGTGCCAGCAGCTTTACAGGTGCAAACCAAGAGACCCAGTACTTC. Its protein product is CASSFTGANQETQYF.

As DNA, the CDR3 is TGTGCCAGCGCTATCCGTGGGACTAGCGGGGGCTCCTACGAGCAGTACTTC. Translating gives CASAIRGTSGGSYEQYF. The genes are TRBV27 and TRBJ2-7, with 14 bases identical to TRBD2. The CDR3 has 17 residues. Germline assignment: CDR1 MNHEY and CDR2 SMNVEV (reference sequence). Trimming removed 8 bases from V and 0 bases from J; junction bases left unmatched: 9.

The chain combines TRBV6-5 with TRBJ1-6; no clear D. V gave up 2 bases and J gave up 9 bases, with 17 bases separating them. CDR3 length: 16 residues. Germline CDR1 and CDR2: MNHEY and SVGAGI. The CDR3 region is CASSYRDSGVVSPLHF. In nucleotides, the CDR3 is TGTGCCAGCAGTTACAGAGATAGCGGGGTAGTTTCACCCCTCCACTTT.

The chain employs TRBV7-3 and TRBJ2-3, with TRBD2 matching over 9 bases. CDR1 and CDR2 from the germline V gene are SGHTA and FQGTGA. V lost 2 bases to trimming and J lost 2 bases; unmatched junction nucleotides: 5. This CDR3 region has 16 residues. In DNA, the CDR3 is TGTGCCAGCAGCTTATCTGCGGGGGGGACCACAGATACGCAGTATTTT. This translates into CASSLSAGGTTDTQYF.

The V and J genes are TRBV28 and TRBJ2-7, with 16 bases matching TRBD2. The CDR3 is 18 residues long. Losses at the gene ends were 6 bases for V and 1 base for J; bases not matched to a gene: 9. Germline loops: CDR1 MDHEN, CDR2 SYDVKM. CDR3 residues: CASSLEGTSGRASYEQYF. The DNA of the CDR3 is TGTGCCAGCAGCCTTGAGGGGACTAGCGGGAGGGCGTCCTACGAGCAGTACTTC.

Only a few counts were recorded for this clone. The chain carries TRBV9 and TRBJ2-3; 8 positions agree with TRBD2. V was clipped by 4 bases and J by 2 bases; unmatched bases: 6. Germline V gives CDR1 SGDLS, CDR2 YYNGEE. The CDR3 has 15 amino acids. The chain's CDR3 is CASSLRGLDTDTQYF. In nucleotides, the CDR3 is TGTGCCAGCAGCCTACGGGGACTAGACACAGATACGCAGTATTTT.

The rearrangement uses TRBV5-1 and TRBJ2-1; 11 bases are a match to TRBD2. The CDR3 loop spans 16 amino acids. With 0 bases clipped from V and 8 bases from J, the junction kept 7 bases outside the gene matches. Germline V CDR1 and CDR2: SGHRS, YFSETQ. CDR3 sequence: CASSLGLAGGPDEQFF. The CDR3 bases are TGCGCCAGCAGCTTGGGGCTAGCGGGAGGCCCCGATGAGCAGTTCTTC.